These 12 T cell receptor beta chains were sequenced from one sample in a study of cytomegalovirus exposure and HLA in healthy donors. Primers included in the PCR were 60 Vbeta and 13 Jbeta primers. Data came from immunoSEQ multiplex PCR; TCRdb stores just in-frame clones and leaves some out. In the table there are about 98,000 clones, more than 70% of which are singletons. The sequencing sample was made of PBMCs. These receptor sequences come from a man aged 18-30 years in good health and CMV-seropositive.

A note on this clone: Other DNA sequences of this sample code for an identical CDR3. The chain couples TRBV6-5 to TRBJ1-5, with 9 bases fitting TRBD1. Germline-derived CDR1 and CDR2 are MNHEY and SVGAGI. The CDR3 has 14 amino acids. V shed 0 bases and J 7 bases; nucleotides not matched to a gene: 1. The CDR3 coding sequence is TGTGCCAGCAGTTACTCGACAGGGGGGCAGCCCCAGCATTTT. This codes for CASSYSTGGQPQHF.

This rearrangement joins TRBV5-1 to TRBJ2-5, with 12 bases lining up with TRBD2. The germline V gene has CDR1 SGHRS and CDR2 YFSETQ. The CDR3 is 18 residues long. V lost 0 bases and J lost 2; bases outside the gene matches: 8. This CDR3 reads CASSLGLAGGILQETQYF. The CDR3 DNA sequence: TGCGCCAGCAGCTTGGGTCTAGCGGGGGGGATCCTACAAGAGACCCAGTACTTC.

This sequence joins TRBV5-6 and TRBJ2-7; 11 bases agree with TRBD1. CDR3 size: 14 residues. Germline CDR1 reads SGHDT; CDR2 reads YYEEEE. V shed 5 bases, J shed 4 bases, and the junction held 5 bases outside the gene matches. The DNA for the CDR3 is TGTGCCAGCAGTTACGGGACAGGGGGGTACGAGCAGTACTTC. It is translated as CASSYGTGGYEQYF.

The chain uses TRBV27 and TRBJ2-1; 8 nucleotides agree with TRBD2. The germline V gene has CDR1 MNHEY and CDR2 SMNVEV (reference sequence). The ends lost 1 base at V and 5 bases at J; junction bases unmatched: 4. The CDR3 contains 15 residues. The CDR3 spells CASSLYRGGNNEQFF. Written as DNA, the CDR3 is TGTGCCAGCAGTTTATATCGGGGGGGAAACAATGAGCAGTTCTTC.

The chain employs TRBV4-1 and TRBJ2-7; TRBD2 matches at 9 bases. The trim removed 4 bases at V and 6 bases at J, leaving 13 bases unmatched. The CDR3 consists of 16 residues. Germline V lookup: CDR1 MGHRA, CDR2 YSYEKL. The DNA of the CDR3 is TGCGCCAGCAGCCCCTGGGGAAGCGGGGGGTCGCGCGAGCAGTACTTC. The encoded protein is CASSPWGSGGSREQYF.

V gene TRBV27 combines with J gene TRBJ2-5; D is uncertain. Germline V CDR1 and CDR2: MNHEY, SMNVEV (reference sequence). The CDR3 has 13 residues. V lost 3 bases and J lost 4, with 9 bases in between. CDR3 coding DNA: TGTGCCAGCAGTTTGAACAGAGTAGAGACCCAGTACTTC. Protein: CASSLNRVETQYF.

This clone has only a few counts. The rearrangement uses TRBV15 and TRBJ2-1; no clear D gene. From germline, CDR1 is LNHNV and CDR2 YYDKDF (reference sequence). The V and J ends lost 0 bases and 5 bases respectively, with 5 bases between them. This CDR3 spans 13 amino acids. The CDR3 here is CATSRERDNEQFF. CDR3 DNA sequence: TGTGCCACCAGCAGAGAGAGAGACAATGAGCAGTTCTTC.

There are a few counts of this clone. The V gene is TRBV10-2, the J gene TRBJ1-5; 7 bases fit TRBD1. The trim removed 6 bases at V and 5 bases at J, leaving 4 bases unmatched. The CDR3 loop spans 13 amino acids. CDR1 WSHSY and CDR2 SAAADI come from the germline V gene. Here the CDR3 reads CASRATGDQPQHF. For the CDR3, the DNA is TGCGCCAGCAGGGCTACAGGGGATCAGCCCCAGCATTTT.

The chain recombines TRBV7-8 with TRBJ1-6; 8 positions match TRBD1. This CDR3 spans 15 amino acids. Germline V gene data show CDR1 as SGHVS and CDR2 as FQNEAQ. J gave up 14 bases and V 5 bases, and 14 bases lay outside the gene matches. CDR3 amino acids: CASSPTGDHFTTLHF. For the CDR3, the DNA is TGTGCCAGCAGCCCGACAGGGGACCATTTCACGACCCTCCACTTT.

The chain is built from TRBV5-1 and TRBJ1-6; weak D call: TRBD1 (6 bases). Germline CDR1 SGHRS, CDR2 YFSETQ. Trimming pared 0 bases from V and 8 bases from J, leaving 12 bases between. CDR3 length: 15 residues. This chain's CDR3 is CASSLGSGDDSPLHF. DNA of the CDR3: TGCGCCAGCAGCTTGGGATCAGGGGACGATTCACCCCTCCACTTT.

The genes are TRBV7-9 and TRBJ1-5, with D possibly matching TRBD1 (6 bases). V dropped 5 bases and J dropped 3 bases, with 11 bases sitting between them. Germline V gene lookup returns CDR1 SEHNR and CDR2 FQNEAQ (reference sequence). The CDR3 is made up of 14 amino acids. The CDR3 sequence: CASSLDSYNQPQHF. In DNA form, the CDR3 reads TGTGCCAGCAGCCTGGACAGCTACAATCAGCCCCAGCATTTT.

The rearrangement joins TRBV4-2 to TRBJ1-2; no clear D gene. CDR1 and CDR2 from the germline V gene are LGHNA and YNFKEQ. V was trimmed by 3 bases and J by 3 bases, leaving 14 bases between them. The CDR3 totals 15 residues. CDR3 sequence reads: CASSQRVGVDYGYTF. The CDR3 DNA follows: TGTGCCAGCAGCCAGCGGGTCGGGGTTGACTATGGCTACACCTTC.